This T cell receptor (beta chain) was retrieved from a study of blood T cells in healthy people across ages. The wider study: Roughly one uniquely barcoded beta molecule per two T cells was captured. Notes on the study in general: Diversity was higher, and naive CD4+ cells more numerous, in long-lived donors than in aged donors.

Primed by a sample-barcoded 5' primer and a J-beta primer mix, a second PCR proceeded for 7 to 11 cycles. MiXCR, run by TCRdb on the 5' RACE reads, gives a single entry per CDR3 protein. There are 1.5 million to 2 million distinct CDR3 sequences in the sample; around 50% occur only once, and 2.1% lies in the top ten. Deletions cut 5 bases from V and 11 bases from J, with 16 bases between. The CDR3 is made up of 13 amino acids. Germline loops: CDR1 SGHTA, CDR2 FQGNSA. In the case of this clonotype: The target antigen is unknown.

The chain joins TRBV7-2 to TRBJ1-5, with D possibly being TRBD1 (5 bases). This TCR came from a woman aged 40-49 years in good health. The sample taken for sequencing was blood. The CDR3 sequence is CASSHRDGRAQHF. The CDR3 nucleotides read TGTGCCAGCAGCCATCGGGACGGACGGGCCCAGCATTTT.